The 27 T cell receptor beta chains below come from one sample, sequenced in a study of shared clonotypes between healthy human individuals. The table came from immunoSEQ multiplex PCR; TCRdb's copy has only in-frame clones and leaves some out. The sample has some 2,500,000 clones, 80% to 95% seen once. What was sequenced was naive CD4+ T cells from PBMCs. Subset indicated: CD45RA+ positively selected. All receptors derive from a man aged 18 to 30 in good health. Some clones in this sample may be carry-over from other donors' samples.

The chain employs TRBV10-3 and TRBJ2-7; maybe TRBD1 (6 bases). The CDR3 extends over 14 amino acids. Germline loops: CDR1 ENHRY, CDR2 SYGVKD. V lost 11 bases and J 3 bases, leaving 20 bases between the germline ends. The CDR3 DNA reads TGTGCCGTAAGGATCGGACAGTTGGTCTACGAGCAGTACTTC. It encodes CAVRIGQLVYEQYF.

J is TRBJ2-7 and V is TRBV5-1; D is unresolved. The CDR3 length is 14 residues. Trimming removed 1 base at V and 1 base at J, with 9 bases between. Germline V gene sequence: CDR1 SGHRS, CDR2 YFSETQ. The CDR3 is CASSLLDGSYEQYF. CDR3 bases: TGCGCCAGCAGCTTGTTGGACGGTTCCTACGAGCAGTACTTC.

This chain connects TRBV5-5 to TRBJ1-1; 7 bases line up with TRBD1. This CDR3 spans 14 amino acids. V shed 4 bases and J 4 bases; nucleotides not matched to a gene: 7. Germline V gives CDR1 SGHKS, CDR2 YYEKEE (reference sequence). This chain's CDR3 is CASSRDSFSTEAFF. The CDR3 DNA reads as TGTGCCAGCAGCCGGGACAGCTTTTCCACTGAAGCTTTCTTT.

This clone was counted once. This sequence joins TRBV27 and TRBJ1-2; weak D call: TRBD1 (5 bases). V was trimmed by 3 bases and J by 6 bases, leaving 14 bases between them. Germline lookup yields CDR1 MNHEY and CDR2 SMNVEV (reference sequence). CDR3 length: 14 amino acids. The CDR3 nucleotides read TGTGCCAGCAGTTTCCGGGACGAACGCCATGGCTACACCTTC. Translated: CASSFRDERHGYTF.

The gene calls are TRBV14 and TRBJ2-7; D remains ambiguous. The germline V and J ends were trimmed by 1 base and 6 bases, with 10 bases remaining between them. The CDR3 length is 13 residues. Germline CDR1 is SGHDN and CDR2 is FVKESK. The CDR3: CASSQALAAEQYF. The DNA of the CDR3 is TGTGCCAGCAGCCAAGCTCTGGCGGCCGAGCAGTACTTC.

Concerning this clone: Additional DNA sequences in this sample encode the identical CDR3. The chain is built from TRBV7-2 and TRBJ1-3, with 8 bases identical to TRBD1. Trimming at V came to 5 bases and at J to 2 bases, leaving 5 bases not matched to a gene. Germline CDR1 and CDR2: SGHTA and FQGNSA. The CDR3 spans 15 residues. In nucleotides, the CDR3 is TGTGCCAGCAGCCTAGGCAGGGGGCCTGGAAACACCATATATTTT. Residues: CASSLGRGPGNTIYF.

The chain combines TRBV5-1 with TRBJ1-1; D call uncertain. Germline CDR1 and CDR2: SGHRS and YFSETQ. Deletions cut 0 bases from V and 2 bases from J, with 11 bases between. The CDR3 runs to 15 residues. The CDR3 DNA reads TGCGCCAGCAGCTTGGCCGGAAAGCCTAACACTGAAGCTTTCTTT. Translating gives CASSLAGKPNTEAFF.

This chain joins TRBV9 and TRBJ1-1; TRBD1 is a possible D gene (5 bases). The CDR3 loop spans 13 amino acids. V was trimmed by 7 bases and J by 1 base, leaving 11 bases between them. The germline V gene has CDR1 SGDLS and CDR2 YYNGEE. In nucleotides, the CDR3 is TGTGCCAGCGGACAAACAGGGAACACTGAAGCTTTCTTT. Amino acid sequence: CASGQTGNTEAFF.

This rearrangement joins TRBV7-9 to TRBJ1-4; TRBD1 might be the D (6 bases). Germline V gene sequence: CDR1 SEHNR, CDR2 FQNEAQ (reference sequence). This CDR3 has 14 residues. Trimming removed 4 bases at V and 5 bases at J, with 11 bases between. Here the CDR3 DNA reads TGTGCCAGCAGCTCGCGAGGGGGAAATGAAAAACTGTTTTTT. Translated: CASSSRGGNEKLFF.

The DNA of the CDR3 is TGTGCCAGCAGTCCTAAAGAGGGAGCCTACGAGCAGTACTTC. Its translation: CASSPKEGAYEQYF. The chain joins TRBV4-2 to TRBJ2-7, with a weak D call TRBD2 (5 bases). V was trimmed by 6 bases and J by 2 bases, leaving 14 bases between them. Germline lookup yields CDR1 LGHNA and CDR2 YNFKEQ. CDR3 length: 14 residues.

In the case of this clone: This sample also contains other DNA sequences that code for the same CDR3. This chain joins TRBV5-1 and TRBJ2-3; no firm D call. This CDR3 has 15 amino acids. CDR1 is SGHRS and CDR2 is YFSETQ in the germline V gene. Trimming took off 2 bases at V and 1 base at J, with 11 bases between the two ends. CDR3 nucleotides: TGCGCCAGCAGCTTAGTCGACCGGGGCACAGATACGCAGTATTTT. Protein: CASSLVDRGTDTQYF.

The V gene is TRBV25-1, the J gene TRBJ2-7, with no clear D. CDR3 length equals 13 residues. Looked up from germline, CDR1 is MGHDK and CDR2 is SYGVNS. With 2 bases removed from V and 6 bases from J, the gap between germline ends came to 11 bases. CDR3 bases: TGTGCCAGCAGTGAACAGCTCCTCGGCGAGCAGTACTTC. Translated: CASSEQLLGEQYF.

The chain links TRBV5-6 to TRBJ2-2; D uncertain. The V gene's germline CDR1 is SGHDT and CDR2 YYEEEE. V dropped 0 bases and J dropped 3 bases, with 6 bases sitting between them. The length of the CDR3 is 14 residues. This CDR3 reads CASSLVGYTGELFF. In DNA form, the CDR3 reads TGTGCCAGCAGCTTGGTGGGTTACACCGGGGAGCTGTTTTTT.

Of note for this clone: The same CDR3 also results from other DNA sequences found in this sample. This rearrangement joins TRBV29-1 to TRBJ2-2; TRBD2 is a possible D gene (6 bases). Trimming removed 7 bases at V and 2 bases at J, with 8 bases between. CDR1 is SQVTM, CDR2 ANQGSEA, per germline. This CDR3 comprises 12 residues. The CDR3 here is CSGGENTGELFF. In DNA form, the CDR3 reads TGCAGCGGCGGGGAAAACACCGGGGAGCTGTTTTTT.

V usage is TRBV6-1 and J usage is TRBJ2-7; D might be TRBD2 (6 bases). With 7 bases removed from V and 7 bases from J, the gap between germline ends came to 17 bases. Germline V lookup: CDR1 MNHNS, CDR2 SASEGT. The CDR3 loop spans 13 amino acids. CDR3 nucleotides: TGTGCCAGCAAAGGGACTGCCATTGTGGAGCAGTACTTC. This encodes CASKGTAIVEQYF.

The rearrangement uses TRBV7-8 and TRBJ2-1, with 7 bases identical to TRBD2. From germline, CDR1 is SGHVS and CDR2 FQNEAQ. The length of the CDR3 is 15 residues. V lost 4 bases and J lost 6; bases outside the gene matches: 9. CDR3 nucleotides: TGTGCCAGCAGCTGGTCCGGGACTACCACCAATGAGCAGTTCTTC. Translation: CASSWSGTTTNEQFF.

The gene calls are TRBV19 and TRBJ1-1; D is perhaps TRBD1 (6 bases). Germline-derived CDR1 and CDR2 are LNHDA and SQIVND (reference sequence). Trimming removed 7 bases at V and 5 bases at J, with 17 bases between. This CDR3 is 14 amino acids long. CDR3 sequence (DNA): TGTGCCAGTACTCTGTTGGGGGCAAAGACTGAAGCTTTCTTT. Translation: CASTLLGAKTEAFF.

V usage is TRBV6-1 and J usage is TRBJ1-2; D possibly corresponds to TRBD1 (5 bases). V was pared by 6 bases and J by 5 bases, with 13 bases between. CDR1 is MNHNS and CDR2 is SASEGT in the germline V gene. The CDR3 sequence is 13 residues long. The DNA of the CDR3 is TGTGCCAGCAGGGACACCGGAGGGTATGGCTACACCTTC. Amino acids: CASRDTGGYGYTF.

This clone appeared once. The chain uses TRBV5-1 and TRBJ2-5, with 9 bases lining up with TRBD2. Trimming cost V 2 bases and J 2 bases; bases outside gene matches: 7. Per germline, CDR1 SGHRS and CDR2 YFSETQ. The CDR3 runs to 16 residues. The CDR3 sequence is CASSLMNSGSQETQYF. The CDR3 DNA reads TGCGCCAGCAGCTTAATGAATAGCGGGAGTCAAGAGACCCAGTACTTC.

The CDR3 reads CATSRGTGTWDTQYF. CDR3 nucleotides: TGTGCCACCAGCAGGGGGACAGGGACCTGGGATACGCAGTATTTT. The V gene is TRBV15, the J gene TRBJ2-3; 9 bases agree with TRBD1. This CDR3 is built from 15 residues. CDR1 and CDR2 from the germline V gene are LNHNV and YYDKDF (reference sequence). Germline trimming cut 3 bases from V and 6 bases from J; bases unmatched to any gene: 7.

V is TRBV6-6 and J is TRBJ2-7; TRBD2 might be the D (5 bases). CDR1 and CDR2 (germline): MNHNY, SVGAGI (reference sequence). Trimming took off 5 bases at V and 1 base at J, with 15 bases between the two ends. This CDR3 has 15 residues. The CDR3 DNA follows: TGTGCCAGCAGTCCGACGAGGGCCGGATCCTACGAGCAGTACTTC. Translating gives CASSPTRAGSYEQYF.

This clone was seen only a few times. This chain joins TRBV2 and TRBJ1-1; D is ambiguous. V lost 6 bases to trimming and J lost 1 base, with 12 bases between them. Germline CDR1 reads SNHLY; CDR2 reads FYNNEI. CDR3 length equals 14 residues. The CDR3 here is CASSYVAGNTEAFF. CDR3 nucleotide sequence: TGTGCCAGCAGCTATGTCGCAGGGAACACTGAAGCTTTCTTT.

This chain joins TRBV4-3 and TRBJ1-1, with D maybe TRBD1 (6 bases). CDR3 size: 16 residues. The V gene lost 0 bases and the J gene lost 1 base, with 12 bases spanning the gap. From germline, CDR1 is LGHNA and CDR2 YSLEER. In DNA, the CDR3 is TGCGCCAGCAGCCAAGATCTTCGACAGGCGAACACTGAAGCTTTCTTT. Protein sequence: CASSQDLRQANTEAFF.

This clone was found a few times. The rearrangement links TRBV7-6 to TRBJ2-7; D tentatively fits TRBD1 or TRBD2 (6 bases each). This CDR3 region has 13 residues. V dropped 1 base and J dropped 3 bases, with 7 bases sitting between them. CDR1 is SGHVS and CDR2 is FNYEAQ in the germline V gene. CDR3 in amino acids: CASSLEGGYEQYF. The CDR3 coding sequence is TGTGCCAGCAGCTTAGAGGGGGGCTACGAGCAGTACTTC.

This chain connects TRBV15 to TRBJ1-5; D is possibly TRBD1 (6 bases). Germline lookup yields CDR1 LNHNV and CDR2 YYDKDF (reference sequence). V lost 2 bases and J lost 3, with 14 bases in between. The CDR3 has 16 amino acids. The CDR3 nucleotides read TGTGCCACCAGCAGAACAATGGCAGGGGCCAATCAGCCCCAGCATTTT. Amino acids: CATSRTMAGANQPQHF.

This chain joins TRBV19 and TRBJ2-3; 10 nucleotides line up with TRBD1. The V segment lost 5 bases and the J segment 4 bases; nucleotides outside the gene matches: 6. Germline-derived CDR1 and CDR2 are LNHDA and SQIVND (reference sequence). The CDR3 runs to 15 residues. CDR3 in amino acids: CASSLRGQGADTQYF. The CDR3 nucleotides are TGTGCCAGTAGTCTTCGCGGACAGGGGGCAGATACGCAGTATTTT.

This clone was observed a few times. V and J are TRBV5-1 and TRBJ2-2; 9 bases align to TRBD2. The ends lost 0 bases at V and 2 bases at J; junction bases unmatched: 2. Germline V gene sequence: CDR1 SGHRS, CDR2 YFSETQ. This CDR3 has 16 amino acids. The CDR3 here is CASSLVAGVNTGELFF. The CDR3 DNA reads TGCGCCAGCAGCTTGGTAGCGGGGGTCAACACCGGGGAGCTGTTTTTT.